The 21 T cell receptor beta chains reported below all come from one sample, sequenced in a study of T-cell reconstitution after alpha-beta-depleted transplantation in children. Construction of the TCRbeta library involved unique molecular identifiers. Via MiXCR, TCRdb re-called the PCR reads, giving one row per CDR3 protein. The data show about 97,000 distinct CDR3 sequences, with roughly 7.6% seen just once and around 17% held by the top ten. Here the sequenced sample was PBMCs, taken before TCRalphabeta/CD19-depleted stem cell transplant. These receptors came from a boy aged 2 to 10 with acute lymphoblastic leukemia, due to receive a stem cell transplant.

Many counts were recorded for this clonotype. CDR3 in DNA: TGTGCCAGCAGCCTACTAGGGTACACTGAAGCTTTCTTT. Its protein product is CASSLLGYTEAFF. J is TRBJ1-1 and V is TRBV7-2; no clear D gene. The ends were cut back, 5 bases at V and 3 bases at J, with 10 bases in the middle. The germline CDR1 and CDR2 sequences are SGHTA and FQGNSA. This CDR3 has 13 residues.

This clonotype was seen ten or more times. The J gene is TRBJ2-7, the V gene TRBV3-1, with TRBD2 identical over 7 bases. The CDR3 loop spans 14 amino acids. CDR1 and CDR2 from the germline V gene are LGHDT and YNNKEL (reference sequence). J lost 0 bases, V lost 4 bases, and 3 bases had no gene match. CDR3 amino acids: CASSRGTNSYEQYF. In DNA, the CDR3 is TGTGCCAGCAGCCGCGGGACTAACTCCTACGAGCAGTACTTC.

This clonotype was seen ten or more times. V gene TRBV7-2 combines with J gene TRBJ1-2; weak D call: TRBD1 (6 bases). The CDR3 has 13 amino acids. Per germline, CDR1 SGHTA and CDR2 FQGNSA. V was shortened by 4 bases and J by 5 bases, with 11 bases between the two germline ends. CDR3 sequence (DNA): TGTGCCAGCAGCTCGACAGGAGGGTATGGCTACACCTTC. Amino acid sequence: CASSSTGGYGYTF.

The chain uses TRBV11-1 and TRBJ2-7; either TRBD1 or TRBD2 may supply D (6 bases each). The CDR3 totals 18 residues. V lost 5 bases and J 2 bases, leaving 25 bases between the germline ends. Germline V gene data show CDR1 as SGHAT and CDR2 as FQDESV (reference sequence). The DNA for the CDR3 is TGTGCCAGCAGCCTACTTAGGACGGGGGCCCGAACCACCTACGAGCAGTACTTC. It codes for CASSLLRTGARTTYEQYF.

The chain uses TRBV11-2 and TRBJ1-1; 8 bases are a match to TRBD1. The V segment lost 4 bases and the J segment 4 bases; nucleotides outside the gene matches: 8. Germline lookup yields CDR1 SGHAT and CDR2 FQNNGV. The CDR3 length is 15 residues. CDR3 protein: CASSYPTGVATEAFF. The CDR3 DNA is TGTGCCAGCAGCTACCCGACAGGGGTTGCCACTGAAGCTTTCTTT.

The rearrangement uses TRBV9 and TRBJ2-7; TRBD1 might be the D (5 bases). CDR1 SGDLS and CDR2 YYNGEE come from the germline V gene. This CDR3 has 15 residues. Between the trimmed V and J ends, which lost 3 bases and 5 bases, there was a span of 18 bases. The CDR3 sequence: CASSAVPSGSHEQYF. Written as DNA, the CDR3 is TGTGCCAGCAGCGCAGTCCCCTCAGGGTCCCACGAGCAGTACTTC.

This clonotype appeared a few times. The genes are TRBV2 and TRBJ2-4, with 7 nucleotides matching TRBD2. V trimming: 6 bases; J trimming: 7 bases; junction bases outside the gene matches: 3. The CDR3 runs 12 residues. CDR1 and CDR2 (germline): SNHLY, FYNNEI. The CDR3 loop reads CASRQGGNIQYF. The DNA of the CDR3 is TGTGCCAGCAGGCAGGGAGGGAACATTCAGTACTTC.

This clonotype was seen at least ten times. The CDR3 region has the DNA TGTGCCAGCAGCCAGAGCGGGGGGGCCCTGGATACGCAGTATTTT. As protein: CASSQSGGALDTQYF. V is TRBV12-3 or TRBV12-4 and J is TRBJ2-3; 10 bases align to TRBD2. This CDR3 has 15 amino acids. Germline trimming cut 6 bases from V and 6 bases from J; bases unmatched to any gene: 9.

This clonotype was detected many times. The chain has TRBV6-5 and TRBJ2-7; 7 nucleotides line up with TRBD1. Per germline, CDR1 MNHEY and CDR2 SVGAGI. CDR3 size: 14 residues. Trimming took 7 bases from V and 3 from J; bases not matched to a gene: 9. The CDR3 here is CASKIGQAGYEQYF. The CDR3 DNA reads TGTGCCAGCAAGATTGGACAGGCTGGCTACGAGCAGTACTTC.

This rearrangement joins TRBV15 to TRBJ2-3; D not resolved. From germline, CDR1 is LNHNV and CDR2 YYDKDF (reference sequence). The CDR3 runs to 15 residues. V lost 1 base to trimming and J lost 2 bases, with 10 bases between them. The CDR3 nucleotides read TGTGCCACCAGCAGAGGTCCCCCCGTCACAGATACGCAGTATTTT. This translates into CATSRGPPVTDTQYF.

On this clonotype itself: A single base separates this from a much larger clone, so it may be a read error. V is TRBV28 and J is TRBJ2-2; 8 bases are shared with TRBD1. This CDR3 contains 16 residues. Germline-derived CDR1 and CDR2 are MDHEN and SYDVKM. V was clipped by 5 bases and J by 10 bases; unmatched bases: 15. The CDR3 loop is CASSTLSRGLAVELFF. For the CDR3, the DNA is TGTGCCAGCAGTACCCTTAGCAGGGGGCTGGCCGTGGAGCTGTTTTTT.

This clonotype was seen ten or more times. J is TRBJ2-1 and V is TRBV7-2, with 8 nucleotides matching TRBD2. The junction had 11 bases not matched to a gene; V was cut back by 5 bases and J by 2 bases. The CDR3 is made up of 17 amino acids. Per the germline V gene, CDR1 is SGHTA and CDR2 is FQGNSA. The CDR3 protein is CASSLTSGLLPYNEQFF. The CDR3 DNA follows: TGTGCCAGCAGCCTCACTAGCGGCCTTCTTCCCTACAATGAGCAGTTCTTC.

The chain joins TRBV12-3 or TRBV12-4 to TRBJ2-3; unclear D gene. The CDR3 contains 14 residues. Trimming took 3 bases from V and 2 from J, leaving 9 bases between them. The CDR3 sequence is CASSFALNTDTQYF. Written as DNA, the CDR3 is TGTGCCAGCAGTTTTGCACTTAACACAGATACGCAGTATTTT.

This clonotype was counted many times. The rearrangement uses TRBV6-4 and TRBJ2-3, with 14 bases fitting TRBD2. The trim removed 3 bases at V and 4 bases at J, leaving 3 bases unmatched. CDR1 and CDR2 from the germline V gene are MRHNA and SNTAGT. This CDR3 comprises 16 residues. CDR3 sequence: CASSEGTSGGADTQYF. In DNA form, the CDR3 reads TGTGCCAGCAGTGAAGGGACTAGCGGGGGTGCAGATACGCAGTATTTT.

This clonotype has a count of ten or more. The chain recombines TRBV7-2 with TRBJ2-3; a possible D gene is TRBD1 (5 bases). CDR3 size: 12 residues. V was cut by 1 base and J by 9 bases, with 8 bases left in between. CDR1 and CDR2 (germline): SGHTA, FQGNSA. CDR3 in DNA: TGTGCCAGCAGCTTAGTGCCAGGGACGCAGTATTTT. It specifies CASSLVPGTQYF.

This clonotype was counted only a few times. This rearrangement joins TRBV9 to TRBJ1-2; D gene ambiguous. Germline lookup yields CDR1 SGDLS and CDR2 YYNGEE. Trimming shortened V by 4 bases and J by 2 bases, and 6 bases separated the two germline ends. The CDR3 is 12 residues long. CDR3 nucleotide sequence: TGTGCCAGCAGCCCCAGGAACTATGGCTACACCTTC. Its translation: CASSPRNYGYTF.

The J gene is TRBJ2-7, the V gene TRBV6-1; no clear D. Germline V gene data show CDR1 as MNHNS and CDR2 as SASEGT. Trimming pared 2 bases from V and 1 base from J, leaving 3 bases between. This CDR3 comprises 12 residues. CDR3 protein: CASSEQSYEQYF. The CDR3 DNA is TGTGCCAGCAGTGAACAATCCTACGAGCAGTACTTC.

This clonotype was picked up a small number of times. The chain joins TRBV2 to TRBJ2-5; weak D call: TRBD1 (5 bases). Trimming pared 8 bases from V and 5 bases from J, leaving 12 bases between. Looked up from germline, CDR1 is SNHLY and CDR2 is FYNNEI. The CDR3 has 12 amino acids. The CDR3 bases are TGTGCCAGCGCCAGGGCGGCGGAGACCCAGTACTTC. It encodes CASARAAETQYF.

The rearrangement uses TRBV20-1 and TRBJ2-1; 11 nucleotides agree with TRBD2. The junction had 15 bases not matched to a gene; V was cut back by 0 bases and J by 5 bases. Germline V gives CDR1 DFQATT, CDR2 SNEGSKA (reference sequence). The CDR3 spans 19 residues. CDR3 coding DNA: TGCAGTGCTAGAGATTTGGTTGTTCGGCCTAGCGGGGGGAACAATGAGCAGTTCTTC. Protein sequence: CSARDLVVRPSGGNNEQFF.

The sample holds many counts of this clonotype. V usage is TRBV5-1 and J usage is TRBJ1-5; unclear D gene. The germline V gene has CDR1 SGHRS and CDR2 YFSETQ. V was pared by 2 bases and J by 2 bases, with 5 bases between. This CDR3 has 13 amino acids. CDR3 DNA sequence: TGCGCCAGCAGCTTTGACGGCAATCAGCCCCAGCATTTT. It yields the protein CASSFDGNQPQHF.

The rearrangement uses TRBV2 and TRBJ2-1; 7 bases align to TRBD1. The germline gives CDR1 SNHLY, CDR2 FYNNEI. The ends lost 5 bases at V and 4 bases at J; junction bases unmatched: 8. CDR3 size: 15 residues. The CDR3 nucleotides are TGTGCCAGCAGTAGTACGGGACAGCCTTACAATGAGCAGTTCTTC. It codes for CASSSTGQPYNEQFF.